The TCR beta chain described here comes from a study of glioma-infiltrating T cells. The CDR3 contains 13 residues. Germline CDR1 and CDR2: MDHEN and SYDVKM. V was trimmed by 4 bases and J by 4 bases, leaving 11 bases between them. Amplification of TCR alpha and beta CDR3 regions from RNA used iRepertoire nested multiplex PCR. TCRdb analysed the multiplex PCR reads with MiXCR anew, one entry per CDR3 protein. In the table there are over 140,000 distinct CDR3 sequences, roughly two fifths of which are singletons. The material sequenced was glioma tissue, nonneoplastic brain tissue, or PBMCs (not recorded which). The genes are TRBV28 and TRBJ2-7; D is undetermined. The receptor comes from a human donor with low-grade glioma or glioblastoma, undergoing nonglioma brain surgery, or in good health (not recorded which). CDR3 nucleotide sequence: TGTGCCAGCAGTTCGGCCAGGAGTTACGAGCAGTACTTC. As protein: CASSSARSYEQYF.